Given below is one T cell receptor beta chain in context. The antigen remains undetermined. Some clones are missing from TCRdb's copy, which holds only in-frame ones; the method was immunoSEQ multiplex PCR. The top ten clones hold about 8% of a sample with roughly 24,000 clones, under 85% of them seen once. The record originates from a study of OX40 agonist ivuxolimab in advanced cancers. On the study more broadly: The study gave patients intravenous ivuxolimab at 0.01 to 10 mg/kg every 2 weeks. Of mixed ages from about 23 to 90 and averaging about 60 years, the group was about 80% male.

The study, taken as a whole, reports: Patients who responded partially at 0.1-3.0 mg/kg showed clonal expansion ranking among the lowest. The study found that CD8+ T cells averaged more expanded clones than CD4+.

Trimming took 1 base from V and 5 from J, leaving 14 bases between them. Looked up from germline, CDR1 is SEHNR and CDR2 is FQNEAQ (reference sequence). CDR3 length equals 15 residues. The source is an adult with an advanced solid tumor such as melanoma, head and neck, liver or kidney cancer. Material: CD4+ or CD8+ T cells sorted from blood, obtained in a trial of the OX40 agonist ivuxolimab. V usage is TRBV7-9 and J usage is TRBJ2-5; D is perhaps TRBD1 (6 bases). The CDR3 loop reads CASSLGDILGETQYF. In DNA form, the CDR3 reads TGTGCCAGCAGCTTAGGGGACATCCTGGGGGAGACCCAGTACTTC. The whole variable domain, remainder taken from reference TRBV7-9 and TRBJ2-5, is DTGVSQNPRHKITKRGQNVTFRCDPISEHNRLYWYRQTLGQGPEFLTYFQNEAQLEKSRLLSDRFSAERPKGSFSTLEIQRTEQGDSAMYLCASSLGDILGETQYFGPGTRLLVL.